This T cell receptor beta chain was retrieved from a study of regulatory T cells in long-lasting Graves disease. Notes on this clonotype: Its antigen is currently unknown.

The V end was cut by 0 bases, the J end by 2 bases, with 8 bases between. CDR1 SGDLS and CDR2 YYNGEE come from the germline V gene. The CDR3 spans 14 residues. Time point reported: newly diagnosed GD, antithyroid drugs for less than 3 months. Construction of the TCR library relied on RNA isolated from PBMCs. Xi'an, China, was home to the endocrinology department that provided patients. HTBI primers from iRepertoire and Arm-PCR of CDR3 regions yielded the TCR beta libraries. TCRdb re-derived calls from the multiplex PCR reads in MiXCR, one entry per CDR3 protein. Of a few hundred thousand distinct CDR3 sequences in the sample, 14% were seen once. Study outcomes and limitations: The study found persistent patients shared more public clonotypes (approximately 2,700) than new patients (966).

These data were also filed under a second study, of T cells in Graves' hyperthyroidism and ophthalmopathy. This second report adds: The TCR CDR3 was amplified in a first-round RT-PCR using the HTBI primer set. Most thyroid clonotypes expanded above 0.001 appeared in blood too.

The TCR comes from a woman in her forties or fifties with Graves disease. Specimen: peripheral blood mononuclear cells (PBMCs), collected at new diagnosis, from a patient treated with antithyroid drugs. The V call is TRBV9, the J call TRBJ2-5; D not resolved. CDR3 nucleotides: TGTGCCAGCAGCGTAGCTCCGGAACAAGAGACCCAGTACTTC. This translates into CASSVAPEQETQYF.